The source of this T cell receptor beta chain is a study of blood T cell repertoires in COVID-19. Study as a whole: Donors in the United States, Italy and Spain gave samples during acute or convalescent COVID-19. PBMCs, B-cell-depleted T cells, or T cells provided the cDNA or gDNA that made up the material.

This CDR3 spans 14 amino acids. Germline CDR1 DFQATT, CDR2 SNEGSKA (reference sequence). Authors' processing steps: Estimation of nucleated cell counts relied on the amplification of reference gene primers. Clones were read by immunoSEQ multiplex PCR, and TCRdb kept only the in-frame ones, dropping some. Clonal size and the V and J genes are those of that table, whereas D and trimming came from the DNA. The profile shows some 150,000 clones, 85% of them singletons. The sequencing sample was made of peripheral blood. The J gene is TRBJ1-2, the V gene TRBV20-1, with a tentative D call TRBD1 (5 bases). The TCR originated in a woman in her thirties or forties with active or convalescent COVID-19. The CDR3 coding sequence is TGCACTGCGAGTAGGGGTGGGTCTAACTATGGCTACACCTTC. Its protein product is CTASRGGSNYGYTF.